What follows is one T cell receptor (beta chain) and its context. Its antigen is not identified. Trimming shortened V by 6 bases and J by 1 base, and 15 bases separated the two germline ends. The CDR3 sequence is 15 residues long. The germline V gene has CDR1 SNHLY and CDR2 FYNNEI. The entry originates in a study of vaccination and CD4 T cells after COVID-19. With the Oncomine TCR Beta short-read assay, DNA from cultured CD4+ T cells was sequenced. TCRdb re-analysed the PCR reads in MiXCR, keeping a single row per CDR3 protein. The sample records around 7,000 distinct CDR3 sequences, around 39% being singletons. This sample's treatment: roughly 11-day PBMC culture with coronavirus spike peptide pools or control peptides (ViraFEST assay). Those CD4+ T cells from the unexposed donor predate the COVID-19 pandemic (2011-2018).

The sequence derives from a human donor in good health. Sequencing input: CD4+ T cells from blood, cultured in vitro. The chain couples TRBV2 to TRBJ2-5, with D tentatively TRBD2 (5 bases). The CDR3 bases are TGTGCCAGCAGCCCTCGGACTGGCTCCCAAGAGACCCAGTACTTC. Translating it yields CASSPRTGSQETQYF.